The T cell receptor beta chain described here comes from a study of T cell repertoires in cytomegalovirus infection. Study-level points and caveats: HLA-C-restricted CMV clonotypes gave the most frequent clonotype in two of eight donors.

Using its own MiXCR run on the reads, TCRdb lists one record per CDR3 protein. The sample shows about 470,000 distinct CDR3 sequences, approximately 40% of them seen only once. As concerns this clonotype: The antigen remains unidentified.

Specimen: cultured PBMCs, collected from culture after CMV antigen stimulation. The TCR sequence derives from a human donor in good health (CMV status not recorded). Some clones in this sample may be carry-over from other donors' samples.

CDR3 DNA: TGCGCCAGCAGCCAAGGGACAGGGGTGTACGCGCAGTTCTTC. Translation gives CASSQGTGVYAQFF. The chain recombines TRBV4-3 with TRBJ2-1; 9 bases fit TRBD1. Germline-derived CDR1 and CDR2 are LGHNA and YSLEER. The CDR3 covers 14 residues. After removal of 1 base from V and 12 bases from J, the junction contained 7 bases not matched to a gene.